This T cell receptor beta chain is from a study of response to subunit inactivated influenza vaccine. About this clonotype itself: What it binds is unknown.

V gave up 5 bases and J gave up 8 bases, with 18 bases separating them. Germline assignment: CDR1 SGHTA and CDR2 FQGNSA. CDR3 length equals 14 residues. TCRdb reprocessed the RT-PCR reads with MiXCR, giving one entry per CDR3 protein. The table includes 650,000 to 800,000 distinct CDR3 sequences, about 15% detected once. Study conclusions and caveats: A suggestion made by the authors is that each seasonal influenza vaccination recruits few new T cells.

J is TRBJ1-2 and V is TRBV7-2; D possibly corresponds to TRBD1 (6 bases). The specimen was PBMCs from blood, collected less than 15 days before vaccination. The clonotype originates from a man in his fifties who received an inactivated influenza vaccine. This chain's CDR3 is CASSQHGGGGGYTF. In nucleotides, the CDR3 is TGTGCCAGCAGCCAACACGGGGGCGGCGGAGGCTACACCTTC.